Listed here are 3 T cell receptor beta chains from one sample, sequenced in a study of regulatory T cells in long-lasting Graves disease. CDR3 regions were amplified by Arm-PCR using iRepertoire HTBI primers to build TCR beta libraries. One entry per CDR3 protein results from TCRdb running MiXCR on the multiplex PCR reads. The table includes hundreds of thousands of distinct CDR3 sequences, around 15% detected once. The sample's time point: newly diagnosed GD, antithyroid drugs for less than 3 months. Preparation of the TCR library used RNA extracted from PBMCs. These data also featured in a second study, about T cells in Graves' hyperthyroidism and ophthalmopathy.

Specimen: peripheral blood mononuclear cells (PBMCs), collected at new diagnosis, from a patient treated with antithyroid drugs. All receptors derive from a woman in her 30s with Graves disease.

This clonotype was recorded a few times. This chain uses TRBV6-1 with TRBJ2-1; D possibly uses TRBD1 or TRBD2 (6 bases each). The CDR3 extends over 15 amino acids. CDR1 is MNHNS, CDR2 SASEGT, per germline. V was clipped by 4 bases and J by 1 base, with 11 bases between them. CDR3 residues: CASSVGGGSYNEQFF. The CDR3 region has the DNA TGTGCCAGCAGTGTTGGAGGGGGATCCTACAATGAGCAGTTCTTC.

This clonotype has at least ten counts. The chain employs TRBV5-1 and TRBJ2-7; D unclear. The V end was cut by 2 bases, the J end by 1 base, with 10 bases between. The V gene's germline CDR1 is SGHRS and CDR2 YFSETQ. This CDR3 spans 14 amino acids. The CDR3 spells CASSFSAASYEQYF. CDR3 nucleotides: TGCGCCAGCAGCTTTTCAGCAGCATCCTACGAGCAGTACTTC.

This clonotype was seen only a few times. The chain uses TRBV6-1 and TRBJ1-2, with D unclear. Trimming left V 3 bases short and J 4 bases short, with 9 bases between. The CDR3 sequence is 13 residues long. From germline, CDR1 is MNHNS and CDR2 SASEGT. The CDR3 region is CASSDRGSYGYTF. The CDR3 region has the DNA TGTGCCAGCAGTGATCGGGGTTCCTATGGCTACACCTTC.